These 9 T cell receptor beta chains were sequenced from one sample in a study of PD-1 blockade in classical Hodgkin lymphoma. The data were produced by immunoSEQ multiplex PCR, yet TCRdb's version contains in-frame clones alone and is incomplete. The top ten clones hold about 20% of a sample with approximately 15,000 clones, roughly four fifths of them seen once. All patients experienced relapse after autologous stem cell transplantation, and brentuximab vedotin exposure was variable. Here the sequenced sample was peripheral blood mononuclear cells (PBMCs), taken at baseline. These receptors all come from a human donor with classical Hodgkin lymphoma.

This clone appeared a few times. CDR3 sequence: CASSADTEAFF. DNA of the CDR3: TGCGCCAGCAGCGCAGATACTGAAGCTTTCTTT. This chain links TRBV5-1 with TRBJ1-1; D gene unclear. V was clipped by 4 bases and J by 5 bases, with 6 bases between them. This CDR3 has 11 amino acids. Germline V gene lookup returns CDR1 SGHRS and CDR2 YFSETQ.

The CDR3 loop reads CAISERGAPQFDEQFF. CDR3 in DNA: TGTGCCATCAGTGAGCGGGGGGCGCCCCAATTCGATGAGCAGTTCTTC. This chain connects TRBV10-3 to TRBJ2-1, with TRBD2 as a possible D gene (7 bases). V lost 2 bases and J 8 bases, leaving 19 bases between the germline ends. Germline lookup yields CDR1 ENHRY and CDR2 SYGVKD. The CDR3 extends over 16 amino acids.

The chain joins TRBV2 to TRBJ2-6; 8 bases match TRBD2. This CDR3 has 15 amino acids. The germline gives CDR1 SNHLY, CDR2 FYNNEI. V shed 7 bases and J 2 bases; nucleotides not matched to a gene: 4. CDR3 sequence: CASKAGATGANVLTF. For the CDR3, the DNA is TGTGCCAGCAAAGCGGGGGCAACTGGGGCCAACGTCCTGACTTTC. Looking up the rest from reference TRBV2 and TRBJ2-6 gives the full variable domain: EPEVTQTPSHQVTQMGQEVILRCVPISNHLYFYWYRQILGQKVEFLVSFYNNEISEKSEIFDDQFSVERPDGSNFTLKIRSTKLEDSAMYFCASKAGATGANVLTFGAGSRLTVL.

The gene calls are TRBV10-3 and TRBJ1-1; weak D call: TRBD1 (6 bases). The CDR3 is 13 amino acids. Trimming cost V 7 bases and J 6 bases, with 15 bases left between them. In germline, CDR1 is ENHRY, CDR2 SYGVKD. As DNA, the CDR3 is TGTGCCATCACCAGACAGGTGTCGTCTGAAGCTTTCTTT. This translates into CAITRQVSSEAFF.

The rearrangement links TRBV2 to TRBJ2-2; D is unclear. Germline V lookup: CDR1 SNHLY, CDR2 FYNNEI. The CDR3 sequence is 14 residues long. The germline V and J ends were trimmed by 7 bases and 4 bases, with 13 bases remaining between them. The DNA for the CDR3 is TGTGCCAGCAAATTGGGGTCTACCACCGGGGAGCTGTTTTTT. Its translation is CASKLGSTTGELFF.

This clone was recorded once. V is TRBV7-9 and J is TRBJ2-6; D ambiguous. This CDR3 has 15 amino acids. Germline lookup yields CDR1 SEHNR and CDR2 FQNEAQ (reference sequence). Between the trimmed V and J ends, which lost 6 bases and 0 bases, there was a span of 9 bases. The DNA for the CDR3 is TGTGCCAGCAGTCAAGGGATCTCTGGGGCCAACGTCCTGACTTTC. Protein sequence: CASSQGISGANVLTF.

The chain uses TRBV28 and TRBJ2-7; tentative D call: TRBD1 (7 bases). The germline V gene encodes CDR1 MDHEN and CDR2 SYDVKM. The CDR3 is 14 amino acids. V was clipped by 2 bases and J by 2 bases, with 10 bases between them. The CDR3 loop is CASSLTGEAYEQYF. The CDR3 bases are TGTGCCAGCAGTTTAACAGGGGAGGCCTACGAGCAGTACTTC.

The chain joins TRBV7-2 to TRBJ1-3; 7 nucleotides line up with TRBD1. J gave up 3 bases and V 7 bases, and 6 bases lay outside the gene matches. From germline, CDR1 is SGHTA and CDR2 FQGNSA. This CDR3 is built from 14 residues. The CDR3 nucleotides are TGTGCCAGCACCCCGCGACAGGGTGGAAACACCATATATTTT. Amino acid sequence: CASTPRQGGNTIYF.

The V call is TRBV7-2, the J call TRBJ1-1; tentatively, D is TRBD1 (5 bases). Germline lookup yields CDR1 SGHTA and CDR2 FQGNSA. The CDR3 runs 14 residues. V lost 1 base and J 6 bases, leaving 12 bases between the germline ends. CDR3 sequence reads: CASSLGGASSEAFF. The CDR3 bases are TGTGCCAGCAGCTTAGGGGGCGCGAGCTCTGAAGCTTTCTTT.